This TCR beta chain was documented in a study of blood T cell repertoires in COVID-19 (dated by TCRdb to the early 2020s). Concerning the study at large: Collaborator samples came from the United States, Italy and Spain and covered acute and convalescent phases of COVID-19. The prospective study material was composed of cDNA or gDNA derived from T cells, B-cell-depleted T cells, or PBMCs. The samples were drawn from the first 160 participants of the ongoing ImmuneRACE study and from roughly 1,300 subjects provided by 6 global collaborators. Where available, HLA class I and class II types were obtained from metadata supplied by the sample provider rather than from assay-based typing. The sample metadata nearly always contained a de-identified subject ID, COVID-19 status, age in years and sex. A freely available public database, intended as a resource for researchers studying the immune response to SARS-CoV-2, is where the repertoires were released. The dataset comprised deeply sampled blood TCRbeta repertoires from subjects exposed to, actively infected with, or recovered from COVID-19. What the study reported, not specific to this receptor: Clinical and demographic metadata were provided uncurated, with the amount varying by source and participant.

Enrolling through a virtual design, the prospective study's participants ranged in age from roughly 18 to 90 years and lived across 24 United States geographic areas. In the prospective study, cohorts were assigned on the basis of participant-reported clinical history obtained from a screening survey and a study questionnaire. Exposed participants had been in contact, within 2 weeks of entering the study, with a person who had a PCR-confirmed or clinician-diagnosed case of COVID-19. In the prospective study, whole blood, serum and a nasopharyngeal or oropharyngeal swab were collected from each participant by mobile phlebotomists. Additional blood draws and questionnaires over an approximately 2-month period could optionally be provided by prospective study participants. Before DNA extraction, prospective study blood samples were shipped either frozen or at room temperature. TCRbeta CDR3 regions were amplified from genomic DNA using the immunoSEQ Assay, a bias-controlled multiplex PCR. As for how the authors treated the data: The number of nucleated cells in each sample was estimated from the amplification of reference gene primers within the assay. To quantify the absolute abundance of each unique TCRbeta CDR3 rearrangement, sequence reads were collapsed and filtered. Productive Simpson clonality was computed per sample as the square root of Simpson's diversity index over productive rearrangements. In TCRdb, the immuneACCESS table is reduced to in-frame sequences with V and J assigned. These tables do not hold every clone; where another copy was compared, an unresolved V gene accounts for under half, and the others remain unexplained. From that table come the V and J calls and clone size; the DNA was used to work out D and trimming. The sample data list roughly 270,000 clones, and approximately 80% of these were observed just once. About 5% of the sample comes from the top ten.

The CDR3 goes from the cysteine to the phenylalanine over 15 residues. Only the CDR3 DNA stays, 45 bases, in frame from base 1. V is shortened by 1 base, J by 8 bases, and the region joining them spans 17 bases. From a lookup of the germline V gene, CDR1 and CDR2 are SGHNT and YENEEA. With regard to this clone: What this receptor recognizes is not known. Per-nucleotide qualities are absent, and no much larger clonotype sits a single base away.

The rearranged segments are TRBV11-3 and TRBJ1-1, with the D gene too uncertain to name. Sequencing input: PBMCs or T cells enriched from blood (not recorded which). This sequence was found in a middle-aged man who had been exposed to COVID-19. The CDR3 amino acid sequence is: CASSLAAVQTQEAFF. The DNA sequence is as follows: TGTGCCAGCAGCTTAGCGGCTGTCCAAACACAGGAAGCTTTCTTT.